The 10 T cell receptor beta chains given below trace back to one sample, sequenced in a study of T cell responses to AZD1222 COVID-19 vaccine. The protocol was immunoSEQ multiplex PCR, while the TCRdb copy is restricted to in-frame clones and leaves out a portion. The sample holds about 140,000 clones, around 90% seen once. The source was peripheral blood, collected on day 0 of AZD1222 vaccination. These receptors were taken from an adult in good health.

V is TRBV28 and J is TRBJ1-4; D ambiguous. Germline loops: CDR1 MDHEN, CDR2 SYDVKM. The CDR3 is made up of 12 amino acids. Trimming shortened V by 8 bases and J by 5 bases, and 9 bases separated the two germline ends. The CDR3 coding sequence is TGTGCCAGCGGGAGGCCCAATGAAAAACTGTTTTTT. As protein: CASGRPNEKLFF.

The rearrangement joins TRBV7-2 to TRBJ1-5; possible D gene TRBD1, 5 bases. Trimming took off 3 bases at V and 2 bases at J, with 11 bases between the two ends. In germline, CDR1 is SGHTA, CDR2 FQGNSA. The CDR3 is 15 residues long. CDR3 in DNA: TGTGCCAGCAGCTTGGGGGACTGGGGCAATCAGCCCCAGCATTTT. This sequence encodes CASSLGDWGNQPQHF. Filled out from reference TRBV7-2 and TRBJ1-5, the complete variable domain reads GAGVSQSPSNKVTEKGKDVELRCDPISGHTALYWYRQSLGQGLEFLIYFQGNSAPDKSGLPSDRFSAERTGGSVSTLTIQRTQQEDSAVYLCASSLGDWGNQPQHFGDGTRLSIL.

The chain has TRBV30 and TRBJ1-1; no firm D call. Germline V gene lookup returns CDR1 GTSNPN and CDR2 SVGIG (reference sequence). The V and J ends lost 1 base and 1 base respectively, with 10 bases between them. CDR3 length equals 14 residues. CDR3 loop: CAWSGQTQNTEAFF. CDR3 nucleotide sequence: TGTGCCTGGAGTGGGCAGACACAGAACACTGAAGCTTTCTTT.

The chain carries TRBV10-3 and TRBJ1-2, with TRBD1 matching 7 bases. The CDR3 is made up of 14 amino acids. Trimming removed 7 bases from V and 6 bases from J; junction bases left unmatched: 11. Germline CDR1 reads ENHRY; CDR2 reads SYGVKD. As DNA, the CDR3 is TGTGCCATCACCCCGGGACAGAGGAGAGATGGCTACACCTTC. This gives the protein CAITPGQRRDGYTF.

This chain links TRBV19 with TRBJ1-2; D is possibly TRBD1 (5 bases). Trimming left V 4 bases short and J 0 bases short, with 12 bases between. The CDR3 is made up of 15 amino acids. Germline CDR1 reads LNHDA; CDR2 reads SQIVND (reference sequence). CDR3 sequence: CASSNWDLANYGYTF. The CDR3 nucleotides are TGTGCCAGTAGTAACTGGGACTTAGCTAACTATGGCTACACCTTC.

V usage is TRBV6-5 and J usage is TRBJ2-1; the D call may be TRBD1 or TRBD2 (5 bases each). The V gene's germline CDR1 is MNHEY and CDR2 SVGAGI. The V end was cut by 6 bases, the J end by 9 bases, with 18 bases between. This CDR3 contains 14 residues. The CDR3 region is CASSRPGTPGEQFF. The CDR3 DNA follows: TGTGCCAGCAGCCGACCTGGGACGCCGGGTGAGCAGTTCTTC.

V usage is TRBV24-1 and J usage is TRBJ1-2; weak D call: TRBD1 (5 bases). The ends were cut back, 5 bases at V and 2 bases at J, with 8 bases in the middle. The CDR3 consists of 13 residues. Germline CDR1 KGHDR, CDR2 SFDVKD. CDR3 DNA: TGTGCCACCAGTGGACAGCCGAACTATGGCTACACCTTC. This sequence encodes CATSGQPNYGYTF.

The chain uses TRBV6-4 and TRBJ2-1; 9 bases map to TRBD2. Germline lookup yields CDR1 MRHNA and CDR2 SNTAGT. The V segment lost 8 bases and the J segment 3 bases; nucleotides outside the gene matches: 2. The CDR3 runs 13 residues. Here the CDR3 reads CASLSGSYNEQFF. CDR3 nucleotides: TGTGCCAGCCTTAGCGGGAGCTACAATGAGCAGTTCTTC.

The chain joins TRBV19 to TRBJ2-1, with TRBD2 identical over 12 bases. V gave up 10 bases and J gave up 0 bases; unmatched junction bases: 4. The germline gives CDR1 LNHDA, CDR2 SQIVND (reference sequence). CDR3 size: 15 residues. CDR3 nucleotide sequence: TGTGCCACCAGGACTAGCGGGATCTCCTACAATGAGCAGTTCTTC. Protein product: CATRTSGISYNEQFF.

The CDR3 sequence: CASSQGPGGRTHNEQFF. Here the CDR3 DNA reads TGCGCCAGCAGCCAAGGGCCGGGCGGGAGAACCCACAATGAGCAGTTCTTC. This rearrangement joins TRBV4-1 to TRBJ2-1; 7 positions match TRBD2. CDR1 and CDR2 from the germline V gene are MGHRA and YSYEKL. Trimming removed 1 base from V and 5 bases from J; junction bases left unmatched: 11. This CDR3 spans 17 amino acids.